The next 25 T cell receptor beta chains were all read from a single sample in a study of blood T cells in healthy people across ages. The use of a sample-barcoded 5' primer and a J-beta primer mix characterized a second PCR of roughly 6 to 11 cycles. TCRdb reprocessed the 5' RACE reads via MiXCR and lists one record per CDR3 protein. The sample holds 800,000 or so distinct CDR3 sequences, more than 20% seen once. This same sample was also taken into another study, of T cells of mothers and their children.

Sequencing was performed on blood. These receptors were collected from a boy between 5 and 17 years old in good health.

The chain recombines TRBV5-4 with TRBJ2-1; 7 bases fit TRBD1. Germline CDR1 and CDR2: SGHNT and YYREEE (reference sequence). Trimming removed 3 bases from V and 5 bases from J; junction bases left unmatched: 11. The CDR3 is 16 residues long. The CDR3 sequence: CASSSRQGSRDNEQFF. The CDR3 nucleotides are TGTGCCAGCAGCTCACGACAGGGAAGTCGGGACAATGAGCAGTTCTTC.

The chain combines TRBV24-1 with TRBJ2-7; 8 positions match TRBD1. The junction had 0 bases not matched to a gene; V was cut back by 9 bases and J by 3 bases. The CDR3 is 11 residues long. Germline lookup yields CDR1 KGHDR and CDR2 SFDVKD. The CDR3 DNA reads TGTGCCACCGGACAGGGCTACGAGCAGTACTTC. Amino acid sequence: CATGQGYEQYF.

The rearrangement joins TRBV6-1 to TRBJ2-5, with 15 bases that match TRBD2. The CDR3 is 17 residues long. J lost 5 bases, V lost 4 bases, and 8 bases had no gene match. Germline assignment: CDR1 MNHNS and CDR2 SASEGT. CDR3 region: CASSVTGTSGGTETQYF. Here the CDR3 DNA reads TGTGCCAGCAGTGTAACCGGGACTAGCGGGGGGACGGAGACCCAGTACTTC.

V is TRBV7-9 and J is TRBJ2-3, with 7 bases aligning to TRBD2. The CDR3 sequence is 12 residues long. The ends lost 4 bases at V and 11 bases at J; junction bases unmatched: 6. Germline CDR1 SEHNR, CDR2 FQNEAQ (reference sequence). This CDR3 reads CASSSTAGLQYF. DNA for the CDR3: TGTGCCAGCAGCTCGACAGCGGGGTTGCAGTATTTT. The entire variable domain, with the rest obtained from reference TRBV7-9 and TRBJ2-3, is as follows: DTGVSQNPRHKITKRGQNVTFRCDPISEHNRLYWYRQTLGQGPEFLTYFQNEAQLEKSRLLSDRFSAERPKGSFSTLEIQRTEQGDSAMYLCASSSTAGLQYFGPGTRLTVL.

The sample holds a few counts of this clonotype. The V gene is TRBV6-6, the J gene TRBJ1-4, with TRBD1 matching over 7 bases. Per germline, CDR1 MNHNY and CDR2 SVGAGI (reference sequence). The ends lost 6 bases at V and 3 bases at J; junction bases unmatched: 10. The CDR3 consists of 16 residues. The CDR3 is CASRDASTGANEKLFF. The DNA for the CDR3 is TGTGCCAGCAGAGACGCGAGTACAGGGGCTAATGAAAAACTGTTTTTT.

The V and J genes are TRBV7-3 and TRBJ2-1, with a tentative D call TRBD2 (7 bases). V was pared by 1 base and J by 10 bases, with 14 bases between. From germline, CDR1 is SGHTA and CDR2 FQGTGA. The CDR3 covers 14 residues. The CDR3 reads CASSLIGGGGEQFF. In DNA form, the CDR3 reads TGTGCCAGCAGCTTAATCGGCGGGGGCGGCGAGCAGTTCTTC.

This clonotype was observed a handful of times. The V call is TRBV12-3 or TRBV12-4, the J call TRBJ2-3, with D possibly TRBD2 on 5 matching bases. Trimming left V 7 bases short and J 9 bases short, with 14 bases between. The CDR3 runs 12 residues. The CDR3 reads CASMKGVGTQYF. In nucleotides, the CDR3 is TGTGCCAGCATGAAGGGAGTCGGAACGCAGTATTTT.

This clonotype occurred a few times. CDR3 nucleotide sequence: TGTGCCAGCAGTCCGTCGAAATACAATGAGCAGTTCTTC. Protein product: CASSPSKYNEQFF. V gene TRBV6-5 combines with J gene TRBJ2-5, with D unresolved. The DNA matches TRBJ2-1 better at its end, which makes the J call doubtful. CDR1 and CDR2 from the germline V gene are MNHEY and SVGAGI. The CDR3 consists of 13 residues.

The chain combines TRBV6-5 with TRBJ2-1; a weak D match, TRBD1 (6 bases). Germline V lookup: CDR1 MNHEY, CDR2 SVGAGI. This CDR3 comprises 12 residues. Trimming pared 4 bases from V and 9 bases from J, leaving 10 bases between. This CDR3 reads CASSSRTAEQFF. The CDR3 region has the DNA TGTGCCAGCAGTTCACGGACAGCTGAGCAGTTCTTC.

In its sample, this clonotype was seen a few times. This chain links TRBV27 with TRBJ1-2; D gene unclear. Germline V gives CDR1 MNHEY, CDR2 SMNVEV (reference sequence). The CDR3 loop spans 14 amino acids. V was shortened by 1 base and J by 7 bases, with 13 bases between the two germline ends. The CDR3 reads CASSLYPAVAGYTF. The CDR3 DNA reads TGTGCCAGCAGTTTATATCCAGCAGTCGCTGGCTACACCTTC.

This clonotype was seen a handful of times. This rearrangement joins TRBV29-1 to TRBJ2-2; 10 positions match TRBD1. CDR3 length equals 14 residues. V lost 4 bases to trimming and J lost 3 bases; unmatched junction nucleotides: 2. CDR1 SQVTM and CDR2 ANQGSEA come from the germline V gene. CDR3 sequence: CSVGQGADTGELFF. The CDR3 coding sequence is TGCAGCGTTGGACAGGGGGCCGACACCGGGGAGCTGTTTTTT.

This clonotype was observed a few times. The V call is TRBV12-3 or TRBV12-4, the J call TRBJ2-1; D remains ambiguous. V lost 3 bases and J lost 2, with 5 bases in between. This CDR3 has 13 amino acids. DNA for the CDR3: TGTGCCAGCAGTTTTTCCGCCTACAATGAGCAGTTCTTC. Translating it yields CASSFSAYNEQFF.

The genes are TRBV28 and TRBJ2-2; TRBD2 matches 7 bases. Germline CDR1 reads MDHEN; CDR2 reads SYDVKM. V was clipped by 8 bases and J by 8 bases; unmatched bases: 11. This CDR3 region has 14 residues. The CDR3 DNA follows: TGTGCCAGCGGGGGAGGGGCAGTGGAAGGGGAGCTGTTTTTT. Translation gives CASGGGAVEGELFF.

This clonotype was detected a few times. The CDR3 DNA follows: TGCGCCAGCAGGGGTTGGCAGTCCCCCCTTAGCAATCAGCCCCAGCATTTT. Amino acids: CASRGWQSPLSNQPQHF. V gene TRBV4-3 combines with J gene TRBJ1-5; no clear D. This CDR3 is built from 17 residues. V dropped 6 bases and J dropped 0 bases, with 18 bases sitting between them. CDR1 and CDR2 (germline): LGHNA, YSLEER.

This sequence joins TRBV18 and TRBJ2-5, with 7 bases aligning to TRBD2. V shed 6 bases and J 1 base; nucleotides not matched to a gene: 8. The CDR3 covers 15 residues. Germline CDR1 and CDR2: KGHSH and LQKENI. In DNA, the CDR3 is TGTGCCAGCTCTACGAGCGGGATGGGCCAAGAGACCCAGTACTTC. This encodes CASSTSGMGQETQYF.

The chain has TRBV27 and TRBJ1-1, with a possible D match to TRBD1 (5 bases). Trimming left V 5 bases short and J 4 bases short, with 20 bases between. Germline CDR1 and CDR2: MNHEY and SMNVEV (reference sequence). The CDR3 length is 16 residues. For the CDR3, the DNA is TGTGCCAGCAGTCCATGGGACCCTCGGAAAGGCACTGAAGCTTTCTTT. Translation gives CASSPWDPRKGTEAFF.

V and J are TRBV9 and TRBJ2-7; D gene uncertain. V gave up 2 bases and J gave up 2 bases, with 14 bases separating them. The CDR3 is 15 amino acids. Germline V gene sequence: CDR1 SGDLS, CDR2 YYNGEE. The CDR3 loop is CASSVDLEPTYEQYF. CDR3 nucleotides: TGTGCCAGCAGCGTGGACCTTGAACCCACCTACGAGCAGTACTTC.

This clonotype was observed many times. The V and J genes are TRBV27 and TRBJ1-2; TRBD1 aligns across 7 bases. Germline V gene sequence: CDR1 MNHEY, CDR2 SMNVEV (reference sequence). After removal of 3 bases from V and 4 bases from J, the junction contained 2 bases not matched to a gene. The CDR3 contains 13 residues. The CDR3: CASSLTGSYGYTF. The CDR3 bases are TGTGCCAGCAGTTTGACAGGGAGCTATGGCTACACCTTC.

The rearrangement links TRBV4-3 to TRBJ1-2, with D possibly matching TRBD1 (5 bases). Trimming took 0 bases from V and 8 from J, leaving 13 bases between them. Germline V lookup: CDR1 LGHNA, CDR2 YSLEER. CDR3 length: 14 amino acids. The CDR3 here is CASSQDRQGDGYTF. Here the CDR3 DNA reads TGCGCCAGCAGCCAAGATCGCCAGGGCGACGGCTACACCTTC.

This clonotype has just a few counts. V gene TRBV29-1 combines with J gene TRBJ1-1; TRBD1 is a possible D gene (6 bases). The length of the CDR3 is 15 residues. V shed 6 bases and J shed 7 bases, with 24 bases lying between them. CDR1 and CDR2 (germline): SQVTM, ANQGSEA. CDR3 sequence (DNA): TGCAGCGTGGTGAGAGACAGGAGCCCCCCAGGTGAAGCTTTCTTT. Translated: CSVVRDRSPPGEAFF.

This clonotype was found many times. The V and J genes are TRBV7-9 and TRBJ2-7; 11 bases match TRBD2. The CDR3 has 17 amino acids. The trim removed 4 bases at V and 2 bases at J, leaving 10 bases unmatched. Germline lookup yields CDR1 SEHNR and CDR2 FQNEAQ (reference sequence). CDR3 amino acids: CASSSGTSGATPYEQYF. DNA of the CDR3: TGTGCCAGCAGCTCCGGGACTAGCGGTGCCACCCCCTACGAGCAGTACTTC.

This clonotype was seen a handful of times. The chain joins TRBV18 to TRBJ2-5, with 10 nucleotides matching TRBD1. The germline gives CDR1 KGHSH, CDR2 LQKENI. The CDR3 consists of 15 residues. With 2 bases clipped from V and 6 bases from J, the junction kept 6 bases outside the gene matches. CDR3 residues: CASSPRTGGIQTQYF. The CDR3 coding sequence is TGTGCCAGCTCACCAAGGACAGGGGGAATTCAGACCCAGTACTTC.

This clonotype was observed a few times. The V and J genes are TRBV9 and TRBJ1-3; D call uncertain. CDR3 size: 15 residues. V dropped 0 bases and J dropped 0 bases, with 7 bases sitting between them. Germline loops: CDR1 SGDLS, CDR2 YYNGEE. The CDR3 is CASSVDGSSGNTIYF. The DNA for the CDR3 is TGTGCCAGCAGCGTAGACGGGAGCTCTGGAAACACCATATATTTT.

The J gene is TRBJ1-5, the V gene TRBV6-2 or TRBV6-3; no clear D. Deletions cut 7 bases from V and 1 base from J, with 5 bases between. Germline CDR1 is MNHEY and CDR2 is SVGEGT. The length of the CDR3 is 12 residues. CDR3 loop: CASMMSNQPQHF. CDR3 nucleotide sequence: TGTGCCAGCATGATGAGCAATCAGCCCCAGCATTTT.

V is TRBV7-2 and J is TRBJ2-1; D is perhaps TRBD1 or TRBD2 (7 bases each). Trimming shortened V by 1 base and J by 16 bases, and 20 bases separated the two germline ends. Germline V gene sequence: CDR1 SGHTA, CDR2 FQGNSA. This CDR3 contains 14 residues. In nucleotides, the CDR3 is TGTGCCAGCAGCTTAGGACAGGGAGGGACCCTTGGATTCTTC. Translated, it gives CASSLGQGGTLGFF.